The sequence of this T cell receptor beta chain was determined in a study of identical twins. Findings and caveats of the study: Out-of-frame alpha sequences shared by twins were enriched for low generation probability. Twin pairs had excess sharing that was weaker in beta out-of-frame sequences.

Unique molecular identifiers were in the cDNA, with template-switch universal primer binding. TCRdb itself ran the 5' RACE reads through MiXCR, one entry per CDR3 protein. The sample yields roughly 570,000 distinct CDR3 sequences, roughly 9.9% seen once. On this clonotype: The antigen remains undetermined.

The same specimen was also included in a second study, on yellow fever vaccine responses in identical twins.

This TCR came from a woman between 18 and 29 years old in good health. The sequenced material came from PBMCs.

CDR3 residues: CSSLGAGGLVNEQFF. Here the CDR3 DNA reads TGCAGCTCCCTGGGGGCAGGGGGATTGGTTAATGAGCAGTTCTTC. The J gene is TRBJ2-1, the V gene TRBV29-1; TRBD1 matches at 7 bases. In germline, CDR1 is SQVTM, CDR2 ANQGSEA. Unmatched junction bases numbered 17, after V lost 8 bases and J lost 7 bases. The CDR3 has 15 residues.